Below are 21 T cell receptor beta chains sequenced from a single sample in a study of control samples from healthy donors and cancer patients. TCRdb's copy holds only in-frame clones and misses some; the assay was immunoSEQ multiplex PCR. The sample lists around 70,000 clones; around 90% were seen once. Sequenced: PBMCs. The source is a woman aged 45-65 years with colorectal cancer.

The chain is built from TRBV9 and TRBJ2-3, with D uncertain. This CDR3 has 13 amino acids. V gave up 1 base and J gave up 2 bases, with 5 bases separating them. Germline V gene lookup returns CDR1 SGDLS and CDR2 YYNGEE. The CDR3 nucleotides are TGTGCCAGCAGCGTATATGCCACAGATACGCAGTATTTT. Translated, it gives CASSVYATDTQYF.

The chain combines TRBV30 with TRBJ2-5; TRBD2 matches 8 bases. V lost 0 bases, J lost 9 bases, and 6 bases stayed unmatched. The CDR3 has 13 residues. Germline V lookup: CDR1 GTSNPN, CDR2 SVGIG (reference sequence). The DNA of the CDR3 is TGTGCCTGGAGTGTCCGGGGGGGGTTACCCCAGTACTTC. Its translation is CAWSVRGGLPQYF.

CDR3 amino acids: CASSLLVDNEQFF. The CDR3 DNA sequence: TGTGCCAGCAGCCTGTTAGTAGACAATGAGCAGTTCTTC. The chain joins TRBV3-1 (or the pseudogene TRBV3-2) to TRBJ2-1; no definite D call. Trimming stripped 4 bases from V and 5 bases from J, with 9 bases between. This CDR3 spans 13 amino acids. CDR1 is LGHDT and CDR2 is YNNKEL in the germline V gene (reference sequence).

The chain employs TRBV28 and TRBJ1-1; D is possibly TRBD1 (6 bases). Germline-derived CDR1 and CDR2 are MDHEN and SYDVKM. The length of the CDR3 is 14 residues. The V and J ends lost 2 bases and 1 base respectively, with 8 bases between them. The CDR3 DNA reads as TGTGCCAGCAGTTTACCGACAGGGAACACTGAAGCTTTCTTT. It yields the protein CASSLPTGNTEAFF. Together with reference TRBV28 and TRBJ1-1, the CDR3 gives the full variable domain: DVKVTQSSRYLVKRTGEKVFLECVQDMDHENMFWYRQDPGLGLRLIYFSYDVKMKEKGDIPEGYSVSREKKERFSLILESASTNQTSMYLCASSLPTGNTEAFFGQGTRLTVV.

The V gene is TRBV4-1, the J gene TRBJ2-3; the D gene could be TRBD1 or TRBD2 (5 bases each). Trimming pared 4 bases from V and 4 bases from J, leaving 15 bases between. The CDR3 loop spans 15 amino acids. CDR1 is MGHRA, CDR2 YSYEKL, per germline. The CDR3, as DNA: TGCGCCAGCAGCCGCGGGCAGGGAAGTTCAGATACGCAGTATTTT. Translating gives CASSRGQGSSDTQYF.

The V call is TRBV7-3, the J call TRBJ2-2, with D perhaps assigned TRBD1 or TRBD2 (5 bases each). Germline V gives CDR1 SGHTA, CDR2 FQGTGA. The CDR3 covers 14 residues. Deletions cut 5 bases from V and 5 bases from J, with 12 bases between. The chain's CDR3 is CASSLGTTTGELFF. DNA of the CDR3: TGTGCCAGCAGCCTGGGGACGACAACCGGGGAGCTGTTTTTT.

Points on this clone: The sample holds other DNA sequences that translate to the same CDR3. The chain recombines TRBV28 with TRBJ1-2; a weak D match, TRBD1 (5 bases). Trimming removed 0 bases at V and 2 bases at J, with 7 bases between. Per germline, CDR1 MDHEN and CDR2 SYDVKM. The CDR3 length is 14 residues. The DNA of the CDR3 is TGTGCCAGCAGTTTATGGGGGGGGAACTATGGCTACACCTTC. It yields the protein CASSLWGGNYGYTF.

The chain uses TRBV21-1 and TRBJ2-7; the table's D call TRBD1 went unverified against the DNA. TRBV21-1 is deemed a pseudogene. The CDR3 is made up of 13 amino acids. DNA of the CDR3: TGTGCCAGCAGCAAAGCTCAGGGGGCTGTGCAGTACGTC. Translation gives CASSKAQGAVQYV.

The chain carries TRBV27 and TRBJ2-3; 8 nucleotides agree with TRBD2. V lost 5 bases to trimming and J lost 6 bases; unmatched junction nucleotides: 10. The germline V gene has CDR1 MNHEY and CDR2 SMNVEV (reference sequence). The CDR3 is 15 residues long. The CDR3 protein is CASSRKPGGHDTQYF. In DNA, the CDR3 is TGTGCCAGCAGTAGAAAGCCGGGAGGGCACGATACGCAGTATTTT.

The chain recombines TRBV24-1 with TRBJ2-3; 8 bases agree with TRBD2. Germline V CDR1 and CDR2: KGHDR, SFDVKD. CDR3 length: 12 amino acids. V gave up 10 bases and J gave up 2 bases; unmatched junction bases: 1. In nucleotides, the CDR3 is TGTGCCACAGCGGGGGCCACAGATACGCAGTATTTT. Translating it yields CATAGATDTQYF.

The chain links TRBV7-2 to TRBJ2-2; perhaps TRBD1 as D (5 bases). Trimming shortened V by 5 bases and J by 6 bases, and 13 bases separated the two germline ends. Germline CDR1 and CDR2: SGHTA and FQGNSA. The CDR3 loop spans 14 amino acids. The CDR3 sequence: CASSPSRVPGELFF. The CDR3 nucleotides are TGTGCCAGCAGCCCCAGCAGGGTTCCCGGGGAGCTGTTTTTT.

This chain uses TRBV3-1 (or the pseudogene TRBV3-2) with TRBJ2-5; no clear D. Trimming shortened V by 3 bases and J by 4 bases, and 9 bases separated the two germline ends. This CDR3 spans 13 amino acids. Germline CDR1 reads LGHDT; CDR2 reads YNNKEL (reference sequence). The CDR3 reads CASSQASRETQYF. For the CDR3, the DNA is TGTGCCAGCAGCCAGGCGAGCCGAGAGACCCAGTACTTC.

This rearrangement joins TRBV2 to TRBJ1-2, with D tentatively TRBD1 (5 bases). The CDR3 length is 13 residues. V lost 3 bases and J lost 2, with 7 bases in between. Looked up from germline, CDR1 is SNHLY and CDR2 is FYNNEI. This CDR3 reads CASSDRENYGYTF. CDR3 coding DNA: TGTGCCAGCAGTGACAGGGAAAACTATGGCTACACCTTC.

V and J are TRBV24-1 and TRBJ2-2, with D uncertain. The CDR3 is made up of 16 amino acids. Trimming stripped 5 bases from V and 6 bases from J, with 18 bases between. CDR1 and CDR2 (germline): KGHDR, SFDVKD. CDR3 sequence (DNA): TGTGCCACCAGTGGGAGACAAGCCTTTCAGGCCGGGGAGCTGTTTTTT. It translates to CATSGRQAFQAGELFF.

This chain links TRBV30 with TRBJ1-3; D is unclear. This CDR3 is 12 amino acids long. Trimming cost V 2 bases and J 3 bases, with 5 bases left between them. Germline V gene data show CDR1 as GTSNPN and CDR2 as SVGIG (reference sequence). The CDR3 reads CAWSRLGNTIYF. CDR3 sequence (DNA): TGTGCCTGGAGTCGGCTTGGAAACACCATATATTTT.

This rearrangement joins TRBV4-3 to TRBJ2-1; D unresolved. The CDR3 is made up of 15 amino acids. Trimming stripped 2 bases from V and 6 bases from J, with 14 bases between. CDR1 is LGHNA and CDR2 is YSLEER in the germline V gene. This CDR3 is CASSQLNAAGNEQFF. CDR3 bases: TGCGCCAGCAGCCAATTAAATGCAGCCGGCAATGAGCAGTTCTTC.

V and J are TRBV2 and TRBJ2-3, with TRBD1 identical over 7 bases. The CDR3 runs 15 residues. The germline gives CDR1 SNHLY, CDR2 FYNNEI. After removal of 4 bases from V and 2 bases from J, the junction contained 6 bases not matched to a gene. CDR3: CASSVTGQNTDTQYF. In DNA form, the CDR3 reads TGTGCCAGCAGTGTGACAGGGCAAAACACAGATACGCAGTATTTT. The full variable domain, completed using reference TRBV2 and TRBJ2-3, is EPEVTQTPSHQVTQMGQEVILRCVPISNHLYFYWYRQILGQKVEFLVSFYNNEISEKSEIFDDQFSVERPDGSNFTLKIRSTKLEDSAMYFCASSVTGQNTDTQYFGPGTRLTVL.

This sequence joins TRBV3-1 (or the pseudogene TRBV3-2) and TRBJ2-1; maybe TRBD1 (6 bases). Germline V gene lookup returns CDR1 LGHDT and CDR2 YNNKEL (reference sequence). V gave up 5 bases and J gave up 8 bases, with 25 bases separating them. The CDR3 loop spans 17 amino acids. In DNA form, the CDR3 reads TGTGCCAGCAGCTCACGACGTGAAGGGGGTACTAGGGATGAGCAGTTCTTC. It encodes CASSSRREGGTRDEQFF.

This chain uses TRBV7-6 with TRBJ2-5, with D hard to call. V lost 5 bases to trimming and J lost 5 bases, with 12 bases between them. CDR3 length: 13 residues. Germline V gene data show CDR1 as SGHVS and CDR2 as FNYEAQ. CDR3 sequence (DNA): TGTGCCAGCAGCCGTGAGCTGGAGGAGACCCAGTACTTC. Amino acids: CASSRELEETQYF.

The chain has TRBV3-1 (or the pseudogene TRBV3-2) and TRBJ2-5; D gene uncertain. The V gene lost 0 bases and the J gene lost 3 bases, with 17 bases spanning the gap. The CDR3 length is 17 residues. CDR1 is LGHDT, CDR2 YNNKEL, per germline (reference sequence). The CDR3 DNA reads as TGTGCCAGCAGCCAAGATCTCCAGCCGCCGCCCGAAGAGACCCAGTACTTC. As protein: CASSQDLQPPPEETQYF.

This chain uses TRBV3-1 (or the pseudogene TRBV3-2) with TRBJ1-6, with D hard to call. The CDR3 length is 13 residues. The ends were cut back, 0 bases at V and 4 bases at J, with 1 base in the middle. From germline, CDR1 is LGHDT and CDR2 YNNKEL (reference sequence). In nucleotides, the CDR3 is TGTGCCAGCAGCCAAGAATATAATTCACCCCTCCACTTT. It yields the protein CASSQEYNSPLHF.